The present T cell receptor beta chain was sequenced within a study of T cell repertoires in cytomegalovirus infection. The CDR3 has 12 residues. V shed 3 bases and J shed 12 bases, with 13 bases lying between them. Germline loops: CDR1 SGHTA, CDR2 FQGNSA. From the reads, TCRdb called clonotypes with MiXCR, one entry per CDR3 protein. The data show roughly 700,000 distinct CDR3 sequences, with approximately 33% seen just once and over 15% held by the top ten. General study results and limits: CMV carriers with the relevant HLA were identified by cumulative public TCR beta family frequency. In two of eight donors, the top clonotype was HLA-C-restricted CMV-specific.

Turning to this clonotype: The antigen is not known.

The rearrangement uses TRBV7-2 and TRBJ2-3; the D gene is possibly TRBD1 (6 bases). Sequencing was performed on cultured PBMCs, taken from culture after CMV antigen stimulation. This TCR was sampled from a human donor in good health (CMV status not recorded). Some clones in this sample may be carry-over from other donors' samples. CDR3 DNA: TGTGCCAGCAGCTTCCCCGGGACAATACAGTATTTT. It yields the protein CASSFPGTIQYF.